A selection of T cell receptor beta chains follows, all from one sample in a study of blood T cell repertoires in COVID-19. The data were produced by immunoSEQ multiplex PCR, yet TCRdb's version contains in-frame clones alone and is incomplete. The data hold roughly 230,000 clones, with about nine tenths observed a single time. The specimen was peripheral blood. The receptor source for this set is a man aged 25 to 40 with COVID-19, enrolled during active disease. Each CDR3 is given with its conserved first and last residue. D genes are given only for firm matches.

cdr3_nt: TGTGCCAGCAGCTTAGGTCGTTCTGAGGAGGACACTGAAGCTTTCTTT; cdr3_aa: CASSLGRSEEDTEAFF; v_call: TRBV11-3; d_call: .; cdr3_length: 16; j_call: TRBJ1-1
cdr3_nt: TGTGCCAGCTCACCATTTGAGTACAGGGAAGGGAATGAAAAACTGTTTTTT; cdr3_aa: CASSPFEYREGNEKLFF; v_call: TRBV18; d_call: .; cdr3_length: 17; j_call: TRBJ1-4
cdr3_nt: TGCGCCAGCAGCCGGACTTCTGGACAGGGACTGGTCACTGAAGCTTTCTTT; cdr3_aa: CASSRTSGQGLVTEAFF; v_call: TRBV5-1; d_call: TRBD1; cdr3_length: 17; j_call: TRBJ1-1
cdr3_nt: TGTGCCAGCAGCCCGGTGACAGGAGCCGGCTATGGCTACACCTTC; cdr3_aa: CASSPVTGAGYGYTF; v_call: TRBV5-5; d_call: .; cdr3_length: 15; j_call: TRBJ1-2
cdr3_nt: TGTGCCAGCAACTCCGGGACAGGGGGCCCCCGGGTCACCGGGGAGCTGTTTTTT; cdr3_aa: CASNSGTGGPRVTGELFF; v_call: TRBV7-6; d_call: TRBD1; cdr3_length: 18; j_call: TRBJ2-2
cdr3_nt: TGTGCCAGTAGGTCCCGAGACAGGGGAGCGGGCAATCAGCCCCAGCATTTT; cdr3_aa: CASRSRDRGAGNQPQHF; v_call: TRBV19; d_call: TRBD1; cdr3_length: 17; j_call: TRBJ1-5
cdr3_nt: TGTGCCATCAGTAGGAGCGGGGGAGTATACGAGCAGTACTTC; cdr3_aa: CAISRSGGVYEQYF; v_call: TRBV10-3; d_call: TRBD2; cdr3_length: 14; j_call: TRBJ2-7
cdr3_nt: TGTGCCAGCAGTTCCCAGGGGGAAGGTGAGCAGTTCTTC; cdr3_aa: CASSSQGEGEQFF; v_call: TRBV6-5; d_call: TRBD1; cdr3_length: 13; j_call: TRBJ2-1
cdr3_nt: TGCGCCAGCAGCTTGGGCTACTCCTACGAGCAGTACTTC; cdr3_aa: CASSLGYSYEQYF; v_call: TRBV5-1; d_call: .; cdr3_length: 13; j_call: TRBJ2-7
cdr3_nt: TGTGCCAGCAGCTTACAGGGGAGCAACAATTCACCCCTCCACTTT; cdr3_aa: CASSLQGSNNSPLHF; v_call: TRBV5-4; d_call: TRBD1; cdr3_length: 15; j_call: TRBJ1-6
cdr3_nt: TGTGCCAGCAGCCAAGGCGGGGGGGAGACCTCACCCCTCCACTTT; cdr3_aa: CASSQGGGETSPLHF; v_call: TRBV3-1/TRBV3-2; d_call: .; cdr3_length: 15; j_call: TRBJ1-6